Listed here are 10 T cell receptor beta chains from one sample, sequenced in a study of CD8+ T cells in alopecia areata. The treatment: oral pan-JAK inhibitor, 5-10 mg twice daily. After isolation, RNA underwent reverse transcription to generate cDNA as the sequencing template. Repertoires were generated with immunoSEQ multiplex PCR, while TCRdb's copy carries only in-frame clones and drops some. The sample carries some 100,000 clones, around 60% recorded once. Specimen: CD8+ T cells sorted from blood, collected between weeks 55 and 65, from a patient treated with tofacitinib. The source is a human donor with alopecia areata.

This clone was observed a handful of times. The chain carries TRBV19 and TRBJ1-5; the D gene is possibly TRBD1 (5 bases). Trimming took 4 bases from V and 6 from J, leaving 16 bases between them. The CDR3 is made up of 15 amino acids. CDR1 and CDR2 (germline): LNHDA, SQIVND (reference sequence). This CDR3 reads CASSTDLSGTQPQHF. In DNA form, the CDR3 reads TGTGCCAGTAGTACGGACCTCTCTGGGACTCAGCCCCAGCATTTT.

V gene TRBV9 combines with J gene TRBJ1-1; 10 bases agree with TRBD1. The CDR3 spans 14 residues. With 2 bases clipped from V and 5 bases from J, the junction kept 3 bases outside the gene matches. Germline V gives CDR1 SGDLS, CDR2 YYNGEE. The CDR3 region is CASSVGQGRTEAFF. CDR3 DNA: TGTGCCAGCAGCGTGGGACAGGGGAGAACTGAAGCTTTCTTT.

The sample holds a few counts of this clone. This chain joins TRBV9 and TRBJ2-3, with TRBD2 as a possible D gene (6 bases). The CDR3 runs 15 residues. The ends were cut back, 0 bases at V and 1 base at J, with 9 bases in the middle. The germline V gene has CDR1 SGDLS and CDR2 YYNGEE. The CDR3, as DNA: TGTGCCAGCAGCGTAGAGTGGGGGGGCACAGATACGCAGTATTTT. Amino acids: CASSVEWGGTDTQYF.

This chain connects TRBV9 to TRBJ2-2; the match to TRBD1 covers 12 bases. This CDR3 spans 16 amino acids. CDR1 SGDLS and CDR2 YYNGEE come from the germline V gene. The V segment lost 4 bases and the J segment 6 bases; nucleotides outside the gene matches: 7. The CDR3 DNA is TGTGCCAGCAGCCCCCGGGACAGGGGGCTATCCGGGGAGCTGTTTTTT. Protein: CASSPRDRGLSGELFF.

The CDR3 DNA is TGTGCCAGCAGCACCTCACCGTCGGGGACAGATACGCAGTATTTT. Its translation is CASSTSPSGTDTQYF. This chain uses TRBV6-5 with TRBJ2-3; TRBD2 is a possible D gene (5 bases). In germline, CDR1 is MNHEY, CDR2 SVGAGI. The CDR3 is 15 amino acids. V was pared by 6 bases and J by 3 bases, with 16 bases between.

This clone has more than one count but fewer than ten. Other DNA sequences in this specimen translate into the identical CDR3. The chain recombines TRBV29-1 with TRBJ2-1; D unclear. Germline CDR1 SQVTM, CDR2 ANQGSEA. Trimming removed 3 bases from V and 0 bases from J, with 9 bases in between. This CDR3 has 14 amino acids. This CDR3 is CSVDSGSSYNEQFF. The CDR3 coding sequence is TGCAGCGTTGACTCAGGAAGCTCCTACAATGAGCAGTTCTTC.

The chain recombines TRBV13 with TRBJ2-7; 8 bases are a match to TRBD1. This CDR3 is 13 amino acids long. CDR1 and CDR2 (germline): PRHDT, FYEKMQ (reference sequence). Trimming took 5 bases from V and 6 from J; bases not matched to a gene: 6. The CDR3 DNA reads as TGTGCCAGCAGCGAAGGGACAGGTTCCGAGCAGTACTTC. Translating it yields CASSEGTGSEQYF.

The rearrangement joins TRBV27 to TRBJ2-1; 9 nucleotides match TRBD1. With 6 bases clipped from V and 6 bases from J, the junction kept 9 bases outside the gene matches. Germline-derived CDR1 and CDR2 are MNHEY and SMNVEV (reference sequence). This CDR3 contains 15 residues. The CDR3 sequence: CASREDRGRGNEQFF. CDR3 bases: TGTGCCAGCAGGGAGGACAGGGGAAGGGGCAATGAGCAGTTCTTC.

V gene TRBV4-1 combines with J gene TRBJ2-7; D is ambiguous. The CDR3 has 14 residues. V lost 0 bases and J 4 bases, leaving 10 bases between the germline ends. CDR1 is MGHRA, CDR2 YSYEKL, per germline. In DNA, the CDR3 is TGCGCCAGCAGCCAAGATATGTTCGGGTACGAGCAGTACTTC. Amino acid sequence: CASSQDMFGYEQYF.

This clone was picked up a small number of times. The chain recombines TRBV5-5 with TRBJ1-5, with D uncertain. V lost 4 bases, J lost 1 base, and 9 bases lay in between. CDR1 SGHKS and CDR2 YYEKEE come from the germline V gene (reference sequence). The length of the CDR3 is 14 residues. CDR3 sequence: CASSAGVSNQPQHF. The CDR3 DNA reads as TGTGCCAGCAGCGCGGGAGTAAGCAATCAGCCCCAGCATTTT.